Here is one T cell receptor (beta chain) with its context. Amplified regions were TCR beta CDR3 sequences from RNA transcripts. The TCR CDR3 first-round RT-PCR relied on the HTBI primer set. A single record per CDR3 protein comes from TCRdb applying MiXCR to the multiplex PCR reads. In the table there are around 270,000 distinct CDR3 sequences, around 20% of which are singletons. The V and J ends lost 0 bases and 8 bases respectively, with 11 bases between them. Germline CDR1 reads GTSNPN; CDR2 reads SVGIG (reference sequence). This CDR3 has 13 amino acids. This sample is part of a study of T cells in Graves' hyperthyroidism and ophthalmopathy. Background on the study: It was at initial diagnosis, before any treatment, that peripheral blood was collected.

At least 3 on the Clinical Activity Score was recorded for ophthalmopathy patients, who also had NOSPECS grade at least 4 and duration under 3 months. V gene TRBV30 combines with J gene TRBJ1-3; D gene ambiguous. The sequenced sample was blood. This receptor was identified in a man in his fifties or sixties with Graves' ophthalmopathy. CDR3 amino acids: CAWSVPTLDTIYF. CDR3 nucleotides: TGTGCCTGGAGTGTGCCGACCTTGGACACCATATATTTT.